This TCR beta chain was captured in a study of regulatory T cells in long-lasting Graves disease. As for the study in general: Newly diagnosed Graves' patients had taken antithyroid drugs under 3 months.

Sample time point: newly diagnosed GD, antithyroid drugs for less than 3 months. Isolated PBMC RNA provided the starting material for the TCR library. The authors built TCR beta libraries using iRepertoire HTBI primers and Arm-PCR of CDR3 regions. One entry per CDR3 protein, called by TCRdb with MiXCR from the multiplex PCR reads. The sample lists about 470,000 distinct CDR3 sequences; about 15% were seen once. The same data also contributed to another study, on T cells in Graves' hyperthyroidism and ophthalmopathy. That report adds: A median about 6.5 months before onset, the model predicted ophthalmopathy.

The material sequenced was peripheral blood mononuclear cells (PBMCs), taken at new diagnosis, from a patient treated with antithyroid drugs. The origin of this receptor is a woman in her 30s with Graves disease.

The CDR3 nucleotides are TGTGCCAGCAGCCAAGACCCCCGGGGCCGGCGGGAGACCCAGTACTTC. It yields the protein CASSQDPRGRRETQYF. J is TRBJ2-5 and V is TRBV14; D assignment may be TRBD1 or TRBD2 (5 bases each). The CDR3 runs 16 residues. V dropped 0 bases and J dropped 5 bases, with 16 bases sitting between them. Looked up from germline, CDR1 is SGHDN and CDR2 is FVKESK.